Listed below are T cell receptor beta chains from one sample, sequenced in a study of blood T cell repertoires in COVID-19. Measured with immunoSEQ multiplex PCR; TCRdb has only the in-frame clones, and not every one. The table has about 130,000 clones, roughly 89% seen once; the top ten hold less than 5.5%. Sequenced input: peripheral blood. The receptors shown here come from a man aged 60 to 75 with COVID-19, enrolled during active disease. Both conserved end residues are part of each CDR3. D genes are given only for firm matches. Size values are once, few and many counts, or a class for expanded clones, and some rows have none.

>14|TRBJ1-4|TRBV30|TRBD1|-
TGTGCCTGGACCCCAGGGACAGGAAATGAAAAACTGTTTTTT
CAWTPGTGNEKLFF
>14|TRBJ2-5|TRBV2|TRBD1|-
TGTGCCAGCAGTGAAGACAGGGGCCAAGAGACCCAGTACTTC
CASSEDRGQETQYF
>13|TRBJ1-2|TRBV7-3|-|-
TGTGCCAGCAGCTTAAAGAGTAACTATGGCTACACCTTC
CASSLKSNYGYTF
>13|TRBJ1-1|TRBV7-8|-|-
TGTGCCAGCAGCTTATCTCTGAACACTGAAGCTTTCTTT
CASSLSLNTEAFF
>15|TRBJ2-3|TRBV7-7|TRBD2|-
TGTGCCAGCAGCCGACTGGCGGGGGAGGCCGATACGCAGTATTTT
CASSRLAGEADTQYF
>15|TRBJ1-4|TRBV6-5|-|-
TGTGCCAGCAGGCAGCTTGGGGGGGCTAATGAAAAACTGTTTTTT
CASRQLGGANEKLFF
>17|TRBJ2-6|TRBV7-9|-|-
TGTGCCAGCAGCTCGGACAGAATGGTCTCTGGGGCCAACGTCCTGACTTTC
CASSSDRMVSGANVLTF
>13|TRBJ1-3|TRBV5-1|-|-
TGCGCCAGCAGCGTGGACATTGGAAACACCATATATTTT
CASSVDIGNTIYF
>13|TRBJ2-3|TRBV7-6|-|once
TGTGCCAGCAAAGACAGATACACAGATACGCAGTATTTT
CASKDRYTDTQYF
>17|TRBJ1-3|TRBV7-9|TRBD1|-
TGTGCCAGCAGTTCTCTGGGACAGGGGATGGCTGGAAACACCATATATTTT
CASSSLGQGMAGNTIYF